The source of this T cell receptor beta chain is a study of blood T cell repertoires in COVID-19. As for the study in general: The samples span acute and convalescent COVID-19 from the United States, Italy and Spain. The analysed material was cDNA or gDNA that came from T cells, B-cell-depleted T cells, or PBMCs.

CDR3 length: 15 amino acids. V was shortened by 5 bases and J by 1 base, with 13 bases between the two germline ends. Germline assignment: CDR1 KGHSH and CDR2 LQKENI. Repertoires were generated with immunoSEQ multiplex PCR, while TCRdb's copy carries only in-frame clones and drops some. This sample has a few hundred thousand clones, with 91% found just once. This chain uses TRBV18 with TRBJ2-3, with D possibly being TRBD1 (7 bases). The clonotype originates from a person between 18 and 35 years old with COVID-19, enrolled during active disease. Sequencing input: peripheral blood. CDR3 nucleotide sequence: TGTGCCAGCTCAAGACAGGGACTTGGCACAGATACGCAGTATTTT. This gives the protein CASSRQGLGTDTQYF.